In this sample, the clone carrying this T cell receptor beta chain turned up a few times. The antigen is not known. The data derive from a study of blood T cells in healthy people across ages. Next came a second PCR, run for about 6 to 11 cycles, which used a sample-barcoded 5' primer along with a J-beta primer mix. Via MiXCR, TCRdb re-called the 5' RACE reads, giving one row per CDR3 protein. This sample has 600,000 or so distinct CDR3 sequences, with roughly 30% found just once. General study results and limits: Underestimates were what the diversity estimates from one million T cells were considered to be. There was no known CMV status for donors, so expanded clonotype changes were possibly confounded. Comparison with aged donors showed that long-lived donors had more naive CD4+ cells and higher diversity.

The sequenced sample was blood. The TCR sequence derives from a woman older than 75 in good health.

The CDR3 reads CASSSSARSDGNTIYF. DNA for the CDR3: TGCGCCAGCAGCTCCTCGGCCAGGTCGGACGGAAACACCATATATTTT. V and J are TRBV5-1 and TRBJ1-3; D unclear. Germline assignment: CDR1 SGHRS and CDR2 YFSETQ. CDR3 size: 16 residues. Trimming left V 3 bases short and J 4 bases short, with 17 bases between.